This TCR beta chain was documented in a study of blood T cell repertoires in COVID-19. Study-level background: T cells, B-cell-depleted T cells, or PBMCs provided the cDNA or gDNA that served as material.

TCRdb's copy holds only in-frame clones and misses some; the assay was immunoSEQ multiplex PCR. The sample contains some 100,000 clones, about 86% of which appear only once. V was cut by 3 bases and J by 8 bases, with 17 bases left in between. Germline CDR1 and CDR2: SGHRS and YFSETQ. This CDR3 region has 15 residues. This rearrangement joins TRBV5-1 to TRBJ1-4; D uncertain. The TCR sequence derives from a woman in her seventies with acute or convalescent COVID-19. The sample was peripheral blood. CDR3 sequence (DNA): TGCGCCAGCAGCTACATGGGCGGGTTCCAGGAAAAACTGTTTTTT. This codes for CASSYMGGFQEKLFF.